The 6 T cell receptor beta chains given below trace back to one sample, sequenced in a study of T cells expressing NK-cell markers. TCRdb re-analyzed the 5' RACE reads; it lists each CDR3 protein once, without DNA. The sample has 730 or so distinct CDR3 sequences. The sequenced sample was blood T cells: a sorted CD56 or NKG2C T cell subset, CD4+ or CD8+ T cells, or bulk PBMC T cells (not recorded which). Receptors were obtained from a woman aged 18-70 years in good health.

By frequency, this clonotype is large. CDR3 sequence: CASPFLGAHEQYF. The genes are TRBV12-3 or TRBV12-4 and TRBJ2-7. The CDR3 has 13 amino acids.

This chain links TRBV6-2 or TRBV6-3 with TRBJ2-5; lacking DNA, the TRBD2 call made by TCRdb goes unchecked. CDR3 length: 17 residues. The germline V gene has CDR1 MNHEY and CDR2 SVGEGT. This CDR3 is CASSLTLGGGPGETQYF.

This clonotype is called medium-sized based on its frequency. The chain links TRBV20-1 to TRBJ2-1; TCRdb reports TRBD1, a call that lacks DNA to check it against. Germline CDR1 DFQATT, CDR2 SNEGSKA (reference sequence). The CDR3 runs 14 residues. The CDR3 is CSARTAGDYNEQFF.

This clonotype is deemed medium-sized by its frequency. The J gene is TRBJ2-5, the V gene TRBV7-9; with no DNA, the TCRdb D assignment of TRBD1 cannot be verified. The CDR3 totals 16 residues. Germline V gene lookup returns CDR1 SEHNR and CDR2 FQNEAQ (reference sequence). The CDR3: CASSLLTGGDQETQYF.

The rearrangement joins TRBV6-1 to TRBJ2-4; checking the TCRdb D call of TRBD2 is not possible without DNA. This CDR3 is 15 amino acids long. Looked up from germline, CDR1 is MNHNS and CDR2 is SASEGT. CDR3 in amino acids: CASTYEDGGRDIQYF.

Measured by frequency, this clonotype is medium-sized (0.01 to 0.1%). V usage is TRBV20-1 and J usage is TRBJ2-3; TCRdb lists TRBD2, though no DNA is available to test this call. This CDR3 has 16 residues. Germline loops: CDR1 DFQATT, CDR2 SNEGSKA (reference sequence). The CDR3 region is CSATGTSGGDTDTQYF.